These 20 T cell receptor beta chains share one sample of origin, sequenced in a study of blood T cells in healthy people across ages. A second PCR, run for roughly 7 to 12 cycles, used a sample-barcoded 5' primer plus a J-beta primer mix. TCRdb re-analysed the 5' RACE reads in MiXCR, keeping a single row per CDR3 protein. The table shows over 1,200,000 distinct CDR3 sequences, with approximately 59% occurring only once. Specimen: blood. These receptors were taken from a man between 18 and 29 years old in good health.

V is TRBV6-1 and J is TRBJ1-5; D remains unclear. This CDR3 contains 18 residues. The V end was cut by 2 bases, the J end by 0 bases, with 17 bases between. Per the germline V gene, CDR1 is MNHNS and CDR2 is SASEGT. This CDR3 is CASSETRTVGYSNQPQHF. The CDR3 region has the DNA TGTGCCAGCAGTGAAACGAGGACGGTGGGGTATAGCAATCAGCCCCAGCATTTT.

The chain links TRBV24-1 to TRBJ1-2, with a weak D call TRBD1 (5 bases). CDR1 and CDR2 (germline): KGHDR, SFDVKD. Deletions cut 2 bases from V and 4 bases from J, with 7 bases between. The length of the CDR3 is 13 residues. The CDR3 is CATSDSGFYGYTF. The CDR3 DNA follows: TGTGCCACCAGTGATTCAGGGTTCTATGGCTACACCTTC.

This clonotype was picked up many times. The rearrangement joins TRBV29-1 to TRBJ2-1, with 10 bases that match TRBD2. Germline lookup yields CDR1 SQVTM and CDR2 ANQGSEA. The CDR3 length is 14 residues. V lost 8 bases to trimming and J lost 2 bases; unmatched junction nucleotides: 6. The CDR3 region is CSSSGGATYNEQFF. CDR3 DNA: TGCAGCTCCAGCGGGGGGGCCACCTACAATGAGCAGTTCTTC.

In its sample, this clonotype was seen a few times. The V call is TRBV7-9, the J call TRBJ2-7, with 14 bases identical to TRBD2. The J call may be in error: the DNA end matches TRBJ2-5 better. The CDR3 is 20 amino acids. CDR1 is SEHNR, CDR2 FQNEAQ, per germline (reference sequence). The CDR3 sequence: CASSSPARLAGGPRQETQYF. CDR3 nucleotides: TGTGCCAGCAGCTCCCCCGCCAGACTAGCGGGAGGGCCGAGGCAAGAGACCCAGTACTTC.

The chain uses TRBV29-1 and TRBJ2-1; 14 nucleotides match TRBD2. Unmatched junction bases numbered 5, after V lost 1 base and J lost 3 bases. Germline V gives CDR1 SQVTM, CDR2 ANQGSEA. This CDR3 comprises 17 residues. The DNA of the CDR3 is TGCAGCGTTGAAGGGACTAGCGGGGGGTCCGACTACAATGAGCAGTTCTTC. It translates to CSVEGTSGGSDYNEQFF.

This chain joins TRBV20-1 and TRBJ1-1; D remains unclear. Trimming took off 0 bases at V and 4 bases at J, with 12 bases between the two ends. This CDR3 contains 14 residues. Germline loops: CDR1 DFQATT, CDR2 SNEGSKA (reference sequence). CDR3 nucleotides: TGCAGTGCTAGAGATACCCGGACGGGCACTGAAGCTTTCTTT. Protein product: CSARDTRTGTEAFF.

The chain employs TRBV3-1 and TRBJ2-7; 7 nucleotides agree with TRBD1. Germline CDR1 and CDR2: LGHDT and YNNKEL (reference sequence). The CDR3 spans 18 residues. With 5 bases clipped from V and 7 bases from J, the junction kept 23 bases outside the gene matches. In DNA form, the CDR3 reads TGTGCCAGCAGCAAGGCTAGGGGGCAACGGTCCACCGGCGCTGAGCAGTACTTC. Translated, it gives CASSKARGQRSTGAEQYF.

A word on this clonotype: The junction shows a germline mismatch at one end, possibly a read error. This chain uses TRBV27 with TRBJ1-1; tentative D call: TRBD1 (5 bases). Germline values: CDR1 MNHEY, CDR2 SMNVEV (reference sequence). This CDR3 is built from 15 residues. CDR3: CTSSFWSGSNTEAFF. In DNA, the CDR3 is TGTACCAGCAGTTTTTGGTCAGGGTCGAACACTGAAGCTTTCTTT.

The rearrangement links TRBV20-1 to TRBJ2-1, with D tentatively TRBD2 (7 bases). With 3 bases removed from V and 15 bases from J, the gap between germline ends came to 21 bases. Germline V gene lookup returns CDR1 DFQATT and CDR2 SNEGSKA (reference sequence). The CDR3 is 13 amino acids. In nucleotides, the CDR3 is TGCAGTGCTAGTGGTGGGGGGGCCCTTGGGGCGTTCTTC. Translated, it gives CSASGGGALGAFF.

The chain employs TRBV5-3 and TRBJ1-2; no reliable D call. TRBV5-3 is an ORF, and what it does is uncertain. Trimming took off 1 base at V and 4 bases at J, with 14 bases between the two ends. The CDR3 is 15 residues long. The CDR3 sequence is CARSLLNRTSYGYTF. The CDR3 coding sequence is TGTGCCAGAAGCTTGTTAAACCGGACGTCCTATGGCTACACCTTC.

The V gene is TRBV5-1, the J gene TRBJ1-2, with D perhaps TRBD1 (6 bases). Germline V gene data show CDR1 as SGHRS and CDR2 as YFSETQ. This CDR3 is 13 amino acids long. V was clipped by 4 bases and J by 3 bases, with 10 bases between them. The CDR3 loop reads CASSRGGDYGYTF. CDR3 DNA: TGCGCCAGCAGCCGAGGGGGGGACTATGGCTACACCTTC. The complete variable domain, with remaining parts taken from reference TRBV5-1 and TRBJ1-2, reads KAGVTQTPRYLIKTRGQQVTLSCSPISGHRSVSWYQQTPGQGLQFLFEYFSETQRNKGNFPGRFSGRQFSNSRSEMNVSTLELGDSALYLCASSRGGDYGYTFGSGTRLTVV.

CDR3 bases: TGTGCCAGCAGCCCATTTCCTAGCGGGAGTATTAACGAGCAGTACTTC. Translating it yields CASSPFPSGSINEQYF. V usage is TRBV7-2 and J usage is TRBJ2-7, with 10 positions matching TRBD2. The CDR3 covers 16 residues. Per the germline V gene, CDR1 is SGHTA and CDR2 is FQGNSA. V dropped 5 bases and J dropped 5; count of bases not matched to a gene: 12.

The CDR3 here is CASRTGGWGYTF. The CDR3 DNA reads as TGTGCCAGCAGGACAGGAGGGTGGGGCTACACCTTC. This chain joins TRBV27 and TRBJ1-2, with TRBD1 as a possible D gene (6 bases). CDR3 length: 12 amino acids. Germline V gene sequence: CDR1 MNHEY, CDR2 SMNVEV (reference sequence). V lost 6 bases to trimming and J lost 8 bases, with 13 bases between them.

This clonotype was picked up a small number of times. V is TRBV7-2 and J is TRBJ1-2, with D unclear. Germline V gene lookup returns CDR1 SGHTA and CDR2 FQGNSA. This CDR3 has 14 amino acids. V lost 3 bases, J lost 4 bases, and 12 bases lay in between. In DNA form, the CDR3 reads TGTGCCAGCAGCTTCGTCTTTTCTGGCTATGGCTACACCTTC. Protein: CASSFVFSGYGYTF.

The V call is TRBV9, the J call TRBJ1-1; perhaps TRBD1 as D (6 bases). Germline-derived CDR1 and CDR2 are SGDLS and YYNGEE. This CDR3 comprises 13 residues. Trimming removed 9 bases at V and 0 bases at J, with 12 bases between. CDR3 in amino acids: CATEGVVNTEAFF. The DNA of the CDR3 is TGTGCCACGGAGGGGGTTGTGAACACTGAAGCTTTCTTT.

The chain recombines TRBV7-2 with TRBJ2-3, with 9 nucleotides matching TRBD2. Trimming at V came to 1 base and at J to 4 bases, leaving 15 bases not matched to a gene. The CDR3 covers 19 residues. Germline assignment: CDR1 SGHTA and CDR2 FQGNSA. CDR3 residues: CASSLVVSSGTSLADTQYF. The DNA for the CDR3 is TGTGCCAGCAGCTTAGTGGTATCCTCCGGGACTAGCTTGGCAGATACGCAGTATTTT. The full variable domain, rest sourced from reference TRBV7-2 and TRBJ2-3, is GAGVSQSPSNKVTEKGKDVELRCDPISGHTALYWYRQSLGQGLEFLIYFQGNSAPDKSGLPSDRFSAERTGGSVSTLTIQRTQQEDSAVYLCASSLVVSSGTSLADTQYFGPGTRLTVL.

This chain connects TRBV9 to TRBJ2-6; 9 positions match TRBD2. Looked up from germline, CDR1 is SGDLS and CDR2 is YYNGEE. Trimming cost V 4 bases and J 0 bases; bases outside gene matches: 8. The CDR3 loop spans 18 amino acids. The CDR3, as DNA: TGTGCCAGCAGCCCACGACTAGCGGTGGTCTCTGGGGCCAACGTCCTGACTTTC. This sequence encodes CASSPRLAVVSGANVLTF.

This clonotype has just a few counts. The chain has TRBV29-1 and TRBJ2-5; 7 positions agree with TRBD1. The length of the CDR3 is 14 residues. Germline V gene lookup returns CDR1 SQVTM and CDR2 ANQGSEA. V dropped 3 bases and J dropped 0; count of bases not matched to a gene: 4. CDR3 DNA: TGCAGCGTTGATGGGACAGCCAACCAAGAGACCCAGTACTTC. Translated: CSVDGTANQETQYF.

The CDR3 DNA sequence: TGTGCCAGCAGTTTACGGGTAGGGAGTAATTCACCCCTCCACTTT. Translated, it gives CASSLRVGSNSPLHF. This rearrangement joins TRBV28 to TRBJ1-6; D not resolved. The germline CDR1 and CDR2 sequences are MDHEN and SYDVKM. This CDR3 is built from 15 residues. V lost 2 bases and J 6 bases, leaving 11 bases between the germline ends. Variable domain in full (rest from reference TRBV28 and TRBJ1-6): DVKVTQSSRYLVKRTGEKVFLECVQDMDHENMFWYRQDPGLGLRLIYFSYDVKMKEKGDIPEGYSVSREKKERFSLILESASTNQTSMYLCASSLRVGSNSPLHFGNGTRLTVT.

As concerns this clonotype: Since a much larger clone is just one base distant, this may be a read error. The V gene is TRBV20-1, the J gene TRBJ2-1; TRBD1 matches at 10 bases. This CDR3 region has 14 residues. The germline V gene has CDR1 DFQATT and CDR2 SNEGSKA (reference sequence). V lost 2 bases and J lost 10; bases outside the gene matches: 8. CDR3: CSARSGTGEAEQFF. CDR3 sequence (DNA): TGCAGTGCTAGATCCGGGACAGGGGAGGCCGAGCAGTTCTTC.